What follows are 32 T cell receptor beta chains derived from one specimen sequenced in a study of shared clonotypes between healthy human individuals. Sequencing was performed with immunoSEQ multiplex PCR; in TCRdb, only in-frame clones are kept and a portion is missing. The profile shows 2,500,000 or so clones, 93% of them singletons. Sequenced material: naive CD4+ T cells from PBMCs. Subset meaning: CD45RA+ positively selected. Source of these receptors: a man aged 18 to 30 in good health. Some clones in this sample may be carry-over from other donors' samples.

In the case of this clone: Other DNA sequences within the sample encode an identical CDR3. V and J are TRBV6-5 and TRBJ2-7, with 10 bases identical to TRBD1. With 6 bases clipped from V and 0 bases from J, the junction kept 5 bases outside the gene matches. The CDR3 has 15 amino acids. Germline V gives CDR1 MNHEY, CDR2 SVGAGI. Here the CDR3 reads CASRKDRGSSYEQYF. DNA of the CDR3: TGTGCCAGCAGGAAGGACAGGGGGAGCTCCTACGAGCAGTACTTC.

The chain carries TRBV28 and TRBJ2-1, with 10 positions matching TRBD2. V gave up 3 bases and J gave up 6 bases; unmatched junction bases: 14. The CDR3 covers 18 residues. Per germline, CDR1 MDHEN and CDR2 SYDVKM. The CDR3 reads CASSFSGRGLAGGNEQFF. The CDR3 coding sequence is TGTGCCAGCAGTTTTTCCGGCAGGGGATTAGCGGGAGGCAATGAGCAGTTCTTC. The entire variable domain, with the rest obtained from reference TRBV28 and TRBJ2-1, is as follows: DVKVTQSSRYLVKRTGEKVFLECVQDMDHENMFWYRQDPGLGLRLIYFSYDVKMKEKGDIPEGYSVSREKKERFSLILESASTNQTSMYLCASSFSGRGLAGGNEQFFGPGTRLTVL.

The V and J genes are TRBV4-1 and TRBJ1-1, with 7 bases that match TRBD1. The junction had 6 bases not matched to a gene; V was cut back by 5 bases and J by 3 bases. The germline V gene encodes CDR1 MGHRA and CDR2 YSYEKL. This CDR3 has 14 residues. The CDR3 coding sequence is TGCGCCAGCAGCAGACAGGGCGGTGACACTGAAGCTTTCTTT. Its protein is CASSRQGGDTEAFF.

The chain recombines TRBV18 with TRBJ2-3, with 11 bases fitting TRBD2. Germline loops: CDR1 KGHSH, CDR2 LQKENI. The CDR3 has 14 residues. Unmatched junction bases numbered 7, after V lost 9 bases and J lost 5 bases. The chain's CDR3 is CASSFGLAGDTQYF. The CDR3 coding sequence is TGTGCCAGTTCCTTCGGACTAGCGGGAGATACGCAGTATTTT.

The chain employs TRBV5-4 and TRBJ2-1, with 12 nucleotides matching TRBD2. The germline gives CDR1 SGHNT, CDR2 YYREEE (reference sequence). The CDR3 length is 15 residues. Unmatched junction bases numbered 8, after V lost 4 bases and J lost 9 bases. CDR3 sequence: CASSPASGRAAEQFF. For the CDR3, the DNA is TGTGCCAGCAGCCCGGCTAGCGGGAGGGCCGCTGAGCAGTTCTTC.

The rearrangement uses TRBV7-2 and TRBJ2-5, with a weak D call TRBD2 (6 bases). The V gene's germline CDR1 is SGHTA and CDR2 FQGNSA. Deletions cut 0 bases from V and 4 bases from J, with 9 bases between. The CDR3 length is 14 residues. The CDR3 loop reads CASSLARDRETQYF. In DNA form, the CDR3 reads TGTGCCAGCAGCTTAGCGCGGGACCGAGAGACCCAGTACTTC.

The chain combines TRBV2 with TRBJ1-4; weak D call: TRBD1 (6 bases). This CDR3 region has 15 residues. CDR1 is SNHLY, CDR2 FYNNEI, per germline. Trimming left V 10 bases short and J 4 bases short, with 19 bases between. The CDR3 DNA sequence: TGTGCCACCAGGGATGACAGGACCAATAATGAAAAACTGTTTTTT. The encoded protein is CATRDDRTNNEKLFF.

V usage is TRBV25-1 and J usage is TRBJ2-3; the match to TRBD2 covers 16 bases. The J segment lost 3 bases and the V segment lost 3 bases, leaving 6 bases of the junction unmatched. Germline CDR1 and CDR2: MGHDK and SYGVNS. The CDR3 has 18 residues. CDR3 DNA sequence: TGTGCCAGCAGTGATACGGGACTAGCGGGAGGGCGGACAGATACGCAGTATTTT. Translated: CASSDTGLAGGRTDTQYF.

This chain connects TRBV27 to TRBJ2-3; 14 nucleotides agree with TRBD2. J was trimmed by 0 bases and V by 4 bases; bases with no gene match: 6. Per the germline V gene, CDR1 is MNHEY and CDR2 is SMNVEV (reference sequence). CDR3 length equals 18 residues. CDR3 loop: CASSWGLAGVFSTDTQYF. CDR3 in DNA: TGTGCCAGCAGTTGGGGACTAGCGGGAGTGTTTAGCACAGATACGCAGTATTTT.

V is TRBV5-6 and J is TRBJ2-7; 7 positions agree with TRBD1. V gave up 4 bases and J gave up 1 base; unmatched junction bases: 11. CDR1 and CDR2 (germline): SGHDT, YYEEEE. This CDR3 is built from 16 residues. CDR3 DNA sequence: TGTGCCAGCAGCCCCGGACAGGCCCAATCATCCTACGAGCAGTACTTC. Protein: CASSPGQAQSSYEQYF.

The V and J genes are TRBV7-3 and TRBJ1-1; D not resolved. Trimming left V 5 bases short and J 5 bases short, with 18 bases between. The CDR3 loop spans 15 amino acids. Germline CDR1 and CDR2: SGHTA and FQGTGA. The CDR3 nucleotides are TGTGCCAGCAGCGCCCGGGCCGGGCGCGGAACTGAAGCTTTCTTT. Translated, it gives CASSARAGRGTEAFF.

The chain joins TRBV6-1 to TRBJ1-2, with D unresolved. This CDR3 has 12 amino acids. The V end was cut by 2 bases, the J end by 6 bases, with 7 bases between. CDR1 and CDR2 (germline): MNHNS, SASEGT. The CDR3 DNA reads TGTGCCAGCAGTGAATTGCTGGATGGCTACACCTTC. Its protein is CASSELLDGYTF.

V gene TRBV28 combines with J gene TRBJ2-3, with TRBD2 matching 7 bases. Trimming cost V 6 bases and J 4 bases; bases outside gene matches: 4. The CDR3 runs 13 residues. Germline values: CDR1 MDHEN, CDR2 SYDVKM. The CDR3 spells CASRGLGADTQYF. CDR3 DNA sequence: TGTGCCAGCAGAGGACTAGGGGCAGATACGCAGTATTTT.

The chain employs TRBV11-2 and TRBJ1-1; the D is unclear. Germline V gene sequence: CDR1 SGHAT, CDR2 FQNNGV. The CDR3 contains 14 residues. Trimming stripped 4 bases from V and 3 bases from J, with 12 bases between. DNA of the CDR3: TGTGCCAGCAGCTACAGACCGACTGACACTGAAGCTTTCTTT. Translated: CASSYRPTDTEAFF.

The gene calls are TRBV19 and TRBJ2-3; tentatively, D is TRBD2 (6 bases). The germline CDR1 and CDR2 sequences are LNHDA and SQIVND (reference sequence). The CDR3 has 15 amino acids. The V gene lost 10 bases and the J gene lost 4 bases, with 21 bases spanning the gap. The CDR3 region is CATGGRTGVPDTQYF. CDR3 nucleotide sequence: TGTGCCACCGGGGGTCGGACGGGAGTTCCAGATACGCAGTATTTT.

The genes are TRBV5-8 and TRBJ1-4; 9 nucleotides line up with TRBD1. With V trimmed by 2 bases and J by 6 bases, 2 bases remained unmatched. Germline assignment: CDR1 SGHTS and CDR2 YDEGEE. This CDR3 region has 14 residues. Written as DNA, the CDR3 is TGTGCCAGCAGCTTCCGGGACAGGGATGAAAAACTGTTTTTT. Its protein is CASSFRDRDEKLFF.

V and J are TRBV28 and TRBJ2-7; D unclear. The CDR3 is made up of 14 amino acids. V lost 2 bases, J lost 4 bases, and 12 bases lay in between. Germline assignment: CDR1 MDHEN and CDR2 SYDVKM. In DNA, the CDR3 is TGTGCCAGCAGTTTAGGGCCATCGCGATACGAGCAGTACTTC. Its protein is CASSLGPSRYEQYF.

V and J are TRBV4-2 and TRBJ2-7; 8 nucleotides line up with TRBD2. The CDR3 covers 18 residues. J was trimmed by 2 bases and V by 0 bases; bases with no gene match: 12. CDR1 is LGHNA and CDR2 is YNFKEQ in the germline V gene. This CDR3 is CASSQDSFSGTLPYEQYF. The CDR3 DNA is TGTGCCAGCAGCCAAGATAGCTTTAGCGGGACCTTACCCTACGAGCAGTACTTC.

This chain joins TRBV5-4 and TRBJ2-3; D gene uncertain. V lost 4 bases and J lost 5, with 14 bases in between. Germline lookup yields CDR1 SGHNT and CDR2 YYREEE (reference sequence). The CDR3 is made up of 14 amino acids. As DNA, the CDR3 is TGTGCCAGCAGCATCAATCCAGAGAGAGATACGCAGTATTTT. It translates to CASSINPERDTQYF.

The genes are TRBV2 and TRBJ1-2; possible D gene TRBD1, 6 bases. The CDR3 extends over 15 amino acids. Germline V gene sequence: CDR1 SNHLY, CDR2 FYNNEI. The V end was cut by 3 bases, the J end by 4 bases, with 15 bases between. CDR3 amino acids: CASSEGVRGSYGYTF. CDR3 DNA: TGTGCCAGCAGTGAGGGGGTAAGGGGGTCCTATGGCTACACCTTC. Based on the CDR3 plus reference TRBV2 and TRBJ1-2, the full variable domain is EPEVTQTPSHQVTQMGQEVILRCVPISNHLYFYWYRQILGQKVEFLVSFYNNEISEKSEIFDDQFSVERPDGSNFTLKIRSTKLEDSAMYFCASSEGVRGSYGYTFGSGTRLTVV.

The chain recombines TRBV6-6 with TRBJ2-7, with D possibly TRBD1 on 5 matching bases. The V end lost 6 bases, the J end lost 3 bases, and 12 bases lay between the germline ends. Per the germline V gene, CDR1 is MNHNY and CDR2 is SVGAGI (reference sequence). CDR3 length equals 13 residues. CDR3: CASRSQGYYEQYF. CDR3 nucleotide sequence: TGTGCCAGCAGGTCTCAGGGTTACTACGAGCAGTACTTC.

The chain has TRBV28 and TRBJ2-2, with TRBD2 identical over 10 bases. The CDR3 covers 21 residues. Germline values: CDR1 MDHEN, CDR2 SYDVKM. The J segment lost 5 bases and the V segment lost 5 bases, leaving 23 bases of the junction unmatched. The CDR3 nucleotides are TGTGCCAGCAGTCAAATTGAGTCCTCCTTCAGCGGGAGGGCCGGGACCGGGGAGCTGTTTTTT. Protein product: CASSQIESSFSGRAGTGELFF.

Comments on this clone: It is likely a read error, because the conserved phenylalanine at the end of the CDR3 is missing. The limits of the CDR3 on the DNA are not certain, so only TCRdb's listed CDR3 is given. The gene calls are TRBV9 and TRBJ2-7; TRBD2, the table's D call, was not compared with the DNA. The CDR3 is 11 residues long, ends included. From germline, CDR1 is SGDLS and CDR2 YYNGEE. CDR3 in amino acids: CASSGRDQTSA.

The chain combines TRBV5-1 with TRBJ2-5, with D perhaps assigned TRBD1 or TRBD2 (5 bases each). The CDR3 length is 15 residues. Germline V gene sequence: CDR1 SGHRS, CDR2 YFSETQ. V was cut by 2 bases and J by 4 bases, with 15 bases left in between. In nucleotides, the CDR3 is TGCGCCAGCAGCTTTTTAACAGCTGGGGGAGAGACCCAGTACTTC. It codes for CASSFLTAGGETQYF.

The chain joins TRBV2 to TRBJ2-7; 7 bases map to TRBD2. The CDR3 contains 14 residues. The V and J ends lost 7 bases and 1 base, in that order; junction bases with no gene match: 7. Germline V CDR1 and CDR2: SNHLY, FYNNEI. The CDR3 is CASKSGTLSYEQYF. For the CDR3, the DNA is TGTGCCAGCAAGAGCGGGACCTTATCCTACGAGCAGTACTTC.

This chain uses TRBV13 with TRBJ1-1; unclear D gene. Per germline, CDR1 PRHDT and CDR2 FYEKMQ (reference sequence). V lost 8 bases and J 5 bases, leaving 15 bases between the germline ends. This CDR3 has 13 residues. The CDR3 sequence: CASFPRGKTEAFF. The CDR3 DNA follows: TGTGCCAGCTTCCCCCGGGGAAAAACTGAAGCTTTCTTT.

The chain uses TRBV6-5 and TRBJ1-3; possible D gene TRBD1, 5 bases. Germline-derived CDR1 and CDR2 are MNHEY and SVGAGI. The CDR3 runs to 16 residues. V was pared by 2 bases and J by 0 bases, with 11 bases between. For the CDR3, the DNA is TGTGCCAGCAGTTACGGTTCAGGGACCTCTGGAAACACCATATATTTT. It specifies CASSYGSGTSGNTIYF.

V usage is TRBV6-6 and J usage is TRBJ2-7; TRBD2 matches 8 bases. The J segment lost 6 bases and the V segment lost 4 bases, leaving 8 bases of the junction unmatched. The CDR3 is 14 residues long. Germline V gene data show CDR1 as MNHNY and CDR2 as SVGAGI (reference sequence). CDR3 sequence (DNA): TGTGCCAGCAGTTTCCCCGGGGGGGGAGGCGAGCAGTACTTC. It yields the protein CASSFPGGGGEQYF.

The rearrangement links TRBV18 to TRBJ2-1, with D tentatively TRBD1 (5 bases). Germline V gene sequence: CDR1 KGHSH, CDR2 LQKENI. The CDR3 runs to 13 residues. The V and J ends lost 3 bases and 9 bases respectively, with 12 bases between them. The CDR3 loop is CASSPSRVSEQFF. The CDR3 region has the DNA TGTGCCAGCTCACCGAGCAGGGTTAGTGAGCAGTTCTTC.

The chain uses TRBV20-1 and TRBJ1-1; D is unresolved. The CDR3 has 11 residues. The V and J ends lost 5 bases and 6 bases respectively, with 10 bases between them. Germline values: CDR1 DFQATT, CDR2 SNEGSKA (reference sequence). The DNA for the CDR3 is TGCAGTGCTGTTCCTAAATCTGAAGCTTTCTTT. This gives the protein CSAVPKSEAFF.

The CDR3 DNA reads as TGCAGCGTTGAGGGGATAATACAAGAGACCCAGTACTTC. Protein product: CSVEGIIQETQYF. The rearrangement joins TRBV29-1 to TRBJ2-5; D is unclear. V lost 3 bases and J 2 bases, leaving 10 bases between the germline ends. The CDR3 length is 13 residues. Per germline, CDR1 SQVTM and CDR2 ANQGSEA.

The rearrangement joins TRBV11-2 to TRBJ2-1, with D perhaps matching TRBD1 or TRBD2 (5 bases each). Trimming took 9 bases from V and 3 from J, leaving 12 bases between them. Germline V gives CDR1 SGHAT, CDR2 FQNNGV. This CDR3 has 13 amino acids. The CDR3 sequence is CASGTGIYNEQFF. The CDR3 nucleotides read TGTGCCAGTGGGACCGGGATCTACAATGAGCAGTTCTTC.